This is a list of T cell receptor beta chains from one sample in a study of blood T cell repertoires in COVID-19. This table comes from immunoSEQ multiplex PCR, and its TCRdb copy is limited to in-frame clones, with some not included. The table includes about 180,000 clones, 80% to 90% detected once. The sequencing sample was made of peripheral blood. All receptors come from a man aged 18 to 30 who had recovered from COVID-19. Both conserved end residues are part of each CDR3. D genes are given only for firm matches. The size of a clone is reported for some rows only, either as once, few or many, or as a class for expanded clones.

clone_size	v_call	d_call	j_call	cdr3_aa	cdr3_nt
NA	TRBV6-2/TRBV6-3	NA	TRBJ2-3	CASSYVGDTQYF	TGTGCCAGCAGTTACGTCGGGGATACGCAGTATTTT
NA	TRBV24-1	NA	TRBJ1-2	CATQEDRGYGYTF	TGTGCCACCCAGGAAGACAGAGGATATGGCTACACCTTC
once	TRBV2	NA	TRBJ2-7	CASRPLGVGRLSEQYF	TGTGCCAGCAGGCCCCTTGGGGTAGGGAGATTGAGCGAGCAGTACTTC
NA	TRBV20-1	NA	TRBJ2-3	CSASGASYTDTQYF	TGCAGTGCTAGTGGGGCGTCCTACACAGATACGCAGTATTTT
few	TRBV14	NA	TRBJ1-6	CASSQKLANNSPLHF	TGTGCCAGCAGCCAAAAATTAGCCAATAATTCACCCCTCCACTTT
NA	TRBV20-1	NA	TRBJ1-4	CSASEHAGEKLFF	TGCAGTGCTAGTGAACACGCGGGGGAAAAACTGTTTTTT
NA	TRBV7-3	TRBD1	TRBJ1-2	CASSLTGGRGVHGYTF	TGTGCCAGCAGCTTAACGGGCGGCAGGGGGGTTCATGGCTACACCTTC
NA	TRBV9	NA	TRBJ2-3	CASSVAGEGTDTQYF	TGTGCCAGCAGCGTAGCTGGGGAGGGCACAGATACGCAGTATTTT
NA	TRBV9	NA	TRBJ2-2	CASSVGGALSGELFF	TGTGCCAGCAGCGTAGGCGGGGCTCTCTCCGGGGAGCTGTTTTTT
once	TRBV6-5	TRBD1	TRBJ1-4	CASQGQYNEKLFF	TGTGCCAGCCAGGGACAGTATAATGAAAAACTGTTTTTT
NA	TRBV5-1	TRBD1	TRBJ2-7	CASSLEGALELQYF	TGCGCCAGCAGCTTGGAGGGGGCGCTAGAATTACAGTACTTC
NA	TRBV6-1	NA	TRBJ1-3	CASSDIRQEGGNTIYF	TGTGCCAGCAGTGACATTCGACAAGAAGGTGGAAACACCATATATTTT
NA	TRBV6-2/TRBV6-3	NA	TRBJ2-7	CASSSGTPYEQYF	TGTGCCAGCAGTTCCGGGACTCCCTACGAGCAGTACTTC
NA	TRBV6-5	NA	TRBJ2-5	CASSYGLQETQYF	TGTGCCAGCAGTTATGGGCTTCAAGAGACCCAGTACTTC
NA	TRBV5-5	NA	TRBJ2-6	CASSGALGAGANVLTF	TGTGCCAGCAGCGGGGCCCTAGGGGCTGGGGCCAACGTCCTGACTTTC
NA	TRBV27	TRBD1	TRBJ1-1	CASSQGGQGRNTEAFF	TGTGCCAGCAGCCAAGGCGGACAGGGGCGCAACACTGAAGCTTTCTTT
NA	TRBV7-9	TRBD1	TRBJ1-5	CASSGQGEQPQHF	TGTGCCAGCAGCGGACAGGGGGAGCAGCCCCAGCATTTT
NA	TRBV5-6	NA	TRBJ1-4	CASSPTGWNATNEKLFF	TGTGCCAGCAGCCCGACAGGATGGAATGCAACTAATGAAAAACTGTTTTTT
NA	TRBV7-8	TRBD2	TRBJ2-7	CASSFGSGRMSEQYF	TGTGCCAGCAGCTTTGGTAGCGGGAGGATGAGCGAGCAGTACTTC
once	TRBV7-2	TRBD2	TRBJ2-1	CASSLVWLAGDSNEQFF	TGTGCCAGCAGCTTAGTCTGGCTAGCGGGAGATTCGAATGAGCAGTTCTTC
NA	TRBV7-2	TRBD2	TRBJ2-1	CASSLFSGSRNEQFF	TGTGCCAGCAGCTTATTTAGCGGGAGTAGGAATGAGCAGTTCTTC
NA	TRBV4-1	NA	TRBJ2-7	CASSHSGPPGAYEQYF	TGCGCCAGCAGCCACTCAGGGCCTCCGGGGGCCTACGAGCAGTACTTC
NA	TRBV5-1	TRBD2	TRBJ2-3	CASSSPSLAGGTDTQYF	TGCGCCAGCAGCTCCCCCTCACTAGCGGGAGGCACAGATACGCAGTATTTT
NA	TRBV27	NA	TRBJ2-7	CASSLNGNPSEQYF	TGTGCCAGCAGTTTAAACGGGAATCCCAGCGAGCAGTACTTC
few	TRBV3-1/TRBV3-2	TRBD1	TRBJ1-3	CASSQGATGARNTIYF	TGTGCCAGCAGCCAAGGGGCAACAGGGGCTCGAAACACCATATATTTT
once	TRBV7-2	TRBD2	TRBJ2-1	CASTSQSGRVVNNEQFF	TGTGCCAGCACCTCGCAAAGCGGGAGGGTAGTAAACAATGAGCAGTTCTTC
NA	TRBV7-8	TRBD2	TRBJ2-1	CVAGSYNEQFF	TGTGTAGCGGGCTCCTACAATGAGCAGTTCTTC
NA	TRBV19	NA	TRBJ2-1	CASSPGGRSFYNEQFF	TGTGCCAGTAGTCCCGGGGGGCGGTCTTTCTACAATGAGCAGTTCTTC
few	TRBV2	NA	TRBJ2-7	CASSVYEQYF	TGTGCCAGCAGTGTATACGAGCAGTACTTC
NA	TRBV15	NA	TRBJ2-3	CATTPGDTRTDTQYF	TGTGCCACCACCCCAGGGGATACCCGGACAGATACGCAGTATTTT
NA	TRBV2	NA	TRBJ2-3	CASSVKGTQYF	TGTGCCAGCAGTGTTAAGGGGACGCAGTATTTT
NA	TRBV6-5	NA	TRBJ2-2	CASSSVSGELFF	TGTGCCAGCAGCTCCGTATCGGGGGAGCTGTTTTTT
NA	TRBV3-1/TRBV3-2	TRBD1	TRBJ1-5	CASSQYRGQPQHF	TGTGCCAGCAGCCAATACAGGGGACAGCCCCAGCATTTT
few	TRBV2	TRBD2	TRBJ2-1	CASSEWLAGASNEQFF	TGTGCCAGCAGTGAATGGCTAGCGGGAGCAAGCAATGAGCAGTTCTTC
NA	TRBV27	NA	TRBJ2-3	CASSLQGITDTQYF	TGTGCCAGCAGTTTACAGGGGATCACAGATACGCAGTATTTT
NA	TRBV30	NA	TRBJ2-1	CAWRRGNEQFF	TGTGCCTGGAGGAGGGGGAATGAGCAGTTCTTC
NA	TRBV2	TRBD1	TRBJ1-1	CASTEGQGPNTEAFF	TGTGCCAGCACCGAGGGACAGGGACCGAACACTGAAGCTTTCTTT
NA	TRBV28	NA	TRBJ1-2	CAAGGVGYTF	TGTGCCGCGGGGGGGGTCGGCTACACCTTC
NA	TRBV13	TRBD2	TRBJ2-7	CASSPGTSRKSNQDEQYF	TGTGCCAGCAGCCCCGGGACTAGCCGAAAAAGTAATCAGGACGAGCAGTACTTC
once	TRBV29-1	TRBD1	TRBJ1-2	CSVPGTESYGYTF	TGCAGCGTTCCCGGGACAGAGTCCTATGGCTACACCTTC
NA	TRBV20-1	NA	TRBJ1-5	CSASFDRPREPQHF	TGCAGTGCTAGTTTCGACAGGCCCAGGGAGCCCCAGCATTTT
NA	TRBV28	TRBD1	TRBJ1-5	CASNEGQGFAYSNQPQHF	TGTGCCAGCAACGAGGGACAGGGATTTGCTTATAGCAATCAGCCCCAGCATTTT
NA	TRBV15	NA	TRBJ1-5	CATSRDTRGDQPQHF	TGTGCCACCAGCAGAGATACCCGGGGGGATCAGCCCCAGCATTTT
NA	TRBV9	TRBD2	TRBJ2-1	CASSVQPSGRVNNEQFF	TGTGCCAGCAGCGTTCAGCCTAGCGGGAGAGTTAATAATGAGCAGTTCTTC
NA	TRBV6-5	NA	TRBJ1-2	CASGGMADNYGYTF	TGTGCCAGTGGAGGGATGGCGGATAACTATGGCTACACCTTC
NA	TRBV30	NA	TRBJ1-5	CAWSVREPYQPQHF	TGTGCCTGGAGTGTACGGGAACCTTATCAGCCCCAGCATTTT
NA	TRBV29-1	NA	TRBJ2-1	CSGRNNEQFF	TGCAGCGGGAGGAACAATGAGCAGTTCTTC
NA	TRBV5-1	NA	TRBJ1-2	CASQDTGTPGYTF	TGCGCCAGCCAAGATACAGGGACCCCTGGCTACACCTTC
NA	TRBV7-9	NA	TRBJ1-2	CASSPRQTSYGYTF	TGTGCCAGCAGCCCTCGACAGACCTCCTATGGCTACACCTTC
once	TRBV6-2/TRBV6-3	TRBD2	TRBJ2-7	CASSTGLAYEQYF	TGTGCCAGCAGTACGGGACTAGCGTACGAGCAGTACTTC
NA	TRBV10-1	NA	TRBJ1-1	CASSESGIGETEAFF	TGCGCCAGCAGTGAGTCGGGAATAGGGGAAACTGAAGCTTTCTTT
NA	TRBV20-1	NA	TRBJ2-1	CSARDQGGKFF	TGCAGTGCTAGAGATCAGGGGGGTAAGTTCTTC
few	TRBV21-1	NA	TRBJ2-1	CASSKYVHYFANEQFF	TGTGCCAGCAGCAAATATGTACACTATTTCGCCAATGAGCAGTTCTTC
NA	TRBV11-2	TRBD1	TRBJ2-7	CAIRQGPYEQYF	TGTGCCATCCGACAGGGCCCCTACGAGCAGTACTTC
once	TRBV6-4	TRBD2	TRBJ2-2	CASTATSAAGELFF	TGTGCCAGCACCGCGACTAGCGCCGCCGGGGAGCTGTTTTTT
once	TRBV15	TRBD2	TRBJ2-7	CATSSPALADFYEQYF	TGTGCCACCAGCAGTCCCGCACTAGCGGACTTTTACGAGCAGTACTTC
NA	TRBV27	TRBD2	TRBJ2-1	CASSLFPSGTYNEQFF	TGTGCCAGCAGTTTATTTCCTAGCGGCACCTACAATGAGCAGTTCTTC
NA	TRBV5-5	NA	TRBJ2-7	CASSLRQATYEQYF	TGTGCCAGCAGCTTGAGACAGGCTACCTACGAGCAGTACTTC
NA	TRBV4-3	NA	TRBJ1-1	CASSQDLGGNTEAFF	TGCGCCAGCAGCCAAGATTTAGGAGGGAACACTGAAGCTTTCTTT
NA	TRBV6-2/TRBV6-3	NA	TRBJ2-5	CASSWSRGRETQYF	TGTGCCAGCAGTTGGTCCCGGGGGAGGGAGACCCAGTACTTC